This TCR beta chain is from a study of tumor-infiltrating lymphocytes in localized non-small cell lung cancer. V trimming: 8 bases; J trimming: 6 bases; junction bases outside the gene matches: 1. There are 13 residues in the CDR3. Germline-derived CDR1 and CDR2 are SNHLY and FYNNEI. Libraries were prepared by immunoSEQ multiplex PCR; TCRdb keeps only in-frame clonotypes and omits some of them. The sample includes 20,000 to 30,000 clones, 73% of them seen just once. The specimen sequenced was lung tumor tissue. The V gene is TRBV2, the J gene TRBJ1-6; 10 nucleotides match TRBD1. The receptor was derived from a human donor with non-small cell lung cancer. This chain's CDR3 is CASRQGANSPLHF. The DNA for the CDR3 is TGTGCCAGCCGACAGGGGGCTAATTCACCCCTCCACTTT.